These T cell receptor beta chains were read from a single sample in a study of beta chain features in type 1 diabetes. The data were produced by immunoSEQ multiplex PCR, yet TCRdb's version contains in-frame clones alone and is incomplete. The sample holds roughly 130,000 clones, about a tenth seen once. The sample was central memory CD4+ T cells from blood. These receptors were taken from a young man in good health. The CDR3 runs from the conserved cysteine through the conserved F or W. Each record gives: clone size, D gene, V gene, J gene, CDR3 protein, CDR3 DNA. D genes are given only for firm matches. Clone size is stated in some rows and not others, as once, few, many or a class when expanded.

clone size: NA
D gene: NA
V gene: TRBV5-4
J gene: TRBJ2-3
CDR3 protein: CASSLGGGPSWDTQYF
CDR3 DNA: TGTGCCAGCAGCTTGGGCGGGGGCCCGAGTTGGGATACGCAGTATTTT

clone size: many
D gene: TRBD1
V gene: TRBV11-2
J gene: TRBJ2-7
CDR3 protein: CASSSRQGSKQYF
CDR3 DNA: TGTGCCAGCAGCTCCCGACAGGGATCGAAGCAGTACTTC

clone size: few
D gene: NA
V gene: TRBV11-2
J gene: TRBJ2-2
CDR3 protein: CASSLSRDTTGELFF
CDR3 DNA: TGTGCCAGCAGCTTATCCAGGGACACTACCGGGGAGCTGTTTTTT

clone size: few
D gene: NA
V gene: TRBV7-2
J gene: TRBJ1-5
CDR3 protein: CASSLTVAQPQHF
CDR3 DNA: TGTGCCAGCAGCTTAACAGTGGCTCAGCCCCAGCATTTT

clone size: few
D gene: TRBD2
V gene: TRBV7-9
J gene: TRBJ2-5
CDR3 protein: CASSLSAGGPRETQYF
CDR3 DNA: TGTGCCAGCAGCTTATCAGCGGGGGGGCCGCGGGAGACCCAGTACTTC

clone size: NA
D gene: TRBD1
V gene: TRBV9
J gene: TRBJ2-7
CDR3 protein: CASSVGAGTGIYYEQYF
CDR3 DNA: TGTGCCAGCAGCGTAGGTGCCGGGACAGGGATTTATTACGAGCAGTACTTC

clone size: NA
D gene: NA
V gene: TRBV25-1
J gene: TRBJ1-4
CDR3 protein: CASSEWGQTTNEKLFF
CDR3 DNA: TGTGCCAGCAGTGAATGGGGCCAGACAACTAATGAAAAACTGTTTTTT

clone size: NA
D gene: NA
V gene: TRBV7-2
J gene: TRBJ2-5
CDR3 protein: CASSLAREETQYF
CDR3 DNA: TGTGCCAGCAGCTTAGCCAGGGAAGAGACCCAGTACTTC

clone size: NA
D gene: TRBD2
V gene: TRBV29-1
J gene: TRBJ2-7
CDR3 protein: CSVGLAGGLEQYF
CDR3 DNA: TGCAGCGTGGGACTAGCGGGAGGACTCGAGCAGTACTTC

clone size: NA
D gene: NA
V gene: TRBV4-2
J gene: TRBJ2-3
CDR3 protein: CASSQRLGDTQYF
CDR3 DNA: TGTGCCAGCAGCCAACGCCTAGGAGATACGCAGTATTTT

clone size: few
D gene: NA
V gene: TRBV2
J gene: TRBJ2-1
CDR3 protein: CASSEQRTEQFF
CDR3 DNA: TGTGCCAGCAGTGAACAGCGGACTGAGCAGTTCTTC

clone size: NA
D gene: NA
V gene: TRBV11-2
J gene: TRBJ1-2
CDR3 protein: CASSLDWTSNYGYTF
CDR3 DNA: TGTGCCAGCAGCTTAGATTGGACATCGAACTATGGCTACACCTTC

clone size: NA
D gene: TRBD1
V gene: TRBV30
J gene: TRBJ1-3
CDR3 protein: CAWSVLQGAITIYF
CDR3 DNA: TGTGCCTGGAGTGTACTCCAGGGGGCGATCACCATATATTTT

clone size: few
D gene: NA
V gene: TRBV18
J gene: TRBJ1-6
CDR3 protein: CASSPPRNSPLHF
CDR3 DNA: TGTGCCAGCTCACCACCCAGGAATTCACCCCTCCACTTT

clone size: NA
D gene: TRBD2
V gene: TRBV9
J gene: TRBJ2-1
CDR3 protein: CASSVDPSGGEQFF
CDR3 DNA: TGTGCCAGCAGCGTAGATCCTAGCGGGGGTGAGCAGTTCTTC

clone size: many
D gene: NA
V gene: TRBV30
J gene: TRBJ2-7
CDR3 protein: CAWSSSSYEQYF
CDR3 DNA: TGTGCCTGGAGTTCCTCCTCCTACGAGCAGTACTTC

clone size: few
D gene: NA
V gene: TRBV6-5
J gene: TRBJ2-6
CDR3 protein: CASSSVAGANVLTF
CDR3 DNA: TGTGCCAGCAGCAGCGTAGCTGGGGCCAACGTCCTGACTTTC

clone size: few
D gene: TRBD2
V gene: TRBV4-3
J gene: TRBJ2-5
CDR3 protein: CASSQGLARETQYF
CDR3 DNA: TGCGCCAGCAGCCAAGGACTAGCGAGGGAGACCCAGTACTTC

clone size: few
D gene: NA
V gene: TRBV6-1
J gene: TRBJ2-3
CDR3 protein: CATIMGAKDTQYF
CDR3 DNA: TGTGCCACTATAATGGGGGCAAAAGATACGCAGTATTTT

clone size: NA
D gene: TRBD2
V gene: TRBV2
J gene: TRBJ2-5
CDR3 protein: CASSLTSWETQYF
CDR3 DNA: TGTGCCAGCAGCCTGACTAGCTGGGAGACCCAGTACTTC

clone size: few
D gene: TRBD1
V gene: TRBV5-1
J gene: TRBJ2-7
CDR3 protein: CASSATTGSSYEQYF
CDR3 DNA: TGCGCCAGCAGCGCCACGACAGGGAGCTCCTACGAGCAGTACTTC

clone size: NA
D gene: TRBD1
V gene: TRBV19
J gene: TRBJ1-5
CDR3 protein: CASVGQGGNQPQHF
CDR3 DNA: TGTGCCAGTGTCGGACAGGGAGGCAATCAGCCCCAGCATTTT

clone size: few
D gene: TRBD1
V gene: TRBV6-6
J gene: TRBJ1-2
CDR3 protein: CASRWDSYGYTF
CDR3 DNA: TGTGCCAGCAGATGGGACAGCTATGGCTACACCTTC

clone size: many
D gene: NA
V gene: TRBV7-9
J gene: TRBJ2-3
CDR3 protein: CASSTVTQYF
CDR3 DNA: TGTGCCAGCAGCACAGTTACGCAGTATTTT

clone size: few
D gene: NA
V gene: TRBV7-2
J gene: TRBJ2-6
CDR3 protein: CASSLGGSGANVLTF
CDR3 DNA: TGTGCCAGCAGCTTAGGAGGCTCTGGGGCCAACGTCCTGACTTTC

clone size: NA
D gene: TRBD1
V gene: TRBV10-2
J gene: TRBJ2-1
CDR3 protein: CASSVGTGRSQFF
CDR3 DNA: TGCGCCAGCAGTGTGGGGACAGGGCGATCGCAGTTCTTC

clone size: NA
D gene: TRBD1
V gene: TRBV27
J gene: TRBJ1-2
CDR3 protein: CASSDRGVYGYTF
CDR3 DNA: TGTGCCAGCAGCGACAGGGGAGTCTATGGCTACACCTTC

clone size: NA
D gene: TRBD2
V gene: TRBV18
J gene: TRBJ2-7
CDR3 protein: CASSPAGAYEQYF
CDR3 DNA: TGTGCCAGCTCTCCCGCGGGGGCCTACGAGCAGTACTTC

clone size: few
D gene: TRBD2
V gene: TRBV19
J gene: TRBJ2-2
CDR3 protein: CASSVAGNTGELFF
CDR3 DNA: TGTGCCAGTAGTGTAGCGGGGAACACCGGGGAGCTGTTTTTT

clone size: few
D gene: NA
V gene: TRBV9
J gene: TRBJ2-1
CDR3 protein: CASSVALPGSSYNEQFF
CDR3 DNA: TGTGCCAGCAGCGTAGCTTTGCCGGGGAGCTCCTACAATGAGCAGTTCTTC

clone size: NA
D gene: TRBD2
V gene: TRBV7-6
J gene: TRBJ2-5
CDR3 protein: CASSGGGAETQYF
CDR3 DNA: TGTGCCAGCAGCGGCGGGGGGGCCGAGACCCAGTACTTC

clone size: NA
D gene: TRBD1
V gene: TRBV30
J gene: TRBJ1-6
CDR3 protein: CAWRGQGARNSPLHF
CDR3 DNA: TGTGCCTGGAGGGGACAGGGGGCACGGAATTCACCCCTCCACTTT

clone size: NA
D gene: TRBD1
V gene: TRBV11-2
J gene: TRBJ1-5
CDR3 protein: CASSSRDSSQPQHF
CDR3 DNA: TGTGCCAGCAGCTCCCGGGACAGCAGTCAGCCCCAGCATTTT

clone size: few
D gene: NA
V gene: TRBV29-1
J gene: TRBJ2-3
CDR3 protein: CSVDQASSTDTQYF
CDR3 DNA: TGCAGCGTTGACCAGGCGTCGTCCACAGATACGCAGTATTTT

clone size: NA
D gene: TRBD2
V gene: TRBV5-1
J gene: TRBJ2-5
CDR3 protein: CASSIGTSGAGSETQYF
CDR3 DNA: TGCGCCAGCAGCATCGGGACTAGCGGGGCGGGGAGTGAGACCCAGTACTTC

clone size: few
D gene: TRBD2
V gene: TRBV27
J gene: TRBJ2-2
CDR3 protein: CASSPVAGLYTGELFF
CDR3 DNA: TGTGCCAGCAGTCCAGTAGCGGGGCTTTACACCGGGGAGCTGTTTTTT

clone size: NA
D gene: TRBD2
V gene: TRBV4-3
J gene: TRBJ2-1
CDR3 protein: CASSQSTSSGGIYNEQFF
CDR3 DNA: TGCGCCAGCAGCCAATCCACGTCTAGCGGGGGGATATACAATGAGCAGTTCTTC

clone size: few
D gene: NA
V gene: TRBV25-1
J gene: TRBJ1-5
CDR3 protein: CASPTRQYSNQPQHF
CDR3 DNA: TGTGCCAGCCCGACCCGACAGTATAGCAATCAGCCCCAGCATTTT

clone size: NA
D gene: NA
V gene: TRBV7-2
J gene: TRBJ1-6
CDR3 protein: CASSLGSQGRYNSPLHF
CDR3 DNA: TGTGCCAGCAGCTTAGGATCCCAGGGCAGATATAATTCACCCCTCCACTTT

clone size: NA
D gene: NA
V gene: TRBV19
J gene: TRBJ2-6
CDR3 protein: CASSPHGFKGLKSGANVLTF
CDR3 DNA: TGTGCCAGTAGTCCCCACGGGTTCAAAGGTCTAAAGTCCGGGGCCAACGTCCTGACTTTC

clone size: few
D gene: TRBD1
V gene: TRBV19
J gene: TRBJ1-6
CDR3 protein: CASTNPGGPAEDSPLHF
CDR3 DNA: TGTGCCAGTACTAACCCAGGGGGGCCAGCTGAAGATTCACCCCTCCACTTT

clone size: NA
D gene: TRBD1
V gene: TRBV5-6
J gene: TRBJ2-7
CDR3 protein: CASSWGQQGLYEQYF
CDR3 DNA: TGTGCCAGCAGCTGGGGACAGCAGGGTTTATACGAGCAGTACTTC

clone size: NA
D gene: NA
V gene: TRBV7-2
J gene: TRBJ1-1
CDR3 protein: CASSRTDTMNTEAFF
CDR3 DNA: TGTGCCAGCAGCCGGACAGATACCATGAACACTGAAGCTTTCTTT

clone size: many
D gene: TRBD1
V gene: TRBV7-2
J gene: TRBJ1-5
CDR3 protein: CASGDRGGQPQHF
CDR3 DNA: TGTGCCAGCGGGGACAGGGGAGGTCAGCCCCAGCATTTT

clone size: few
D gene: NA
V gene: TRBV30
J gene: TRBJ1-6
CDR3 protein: CAWSVPQGAYNSPLHF
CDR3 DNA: TGTGCCTGGAGTGTACCTCAGGGTGCCTATAATTCACCCCTCCACTTT

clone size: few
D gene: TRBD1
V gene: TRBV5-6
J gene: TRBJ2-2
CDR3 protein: CASSLTGVRTGELFF
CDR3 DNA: TGTGCCAGCAGCCTGACAGGGGTTAGGACCGGGGAGCTGTTTTTT

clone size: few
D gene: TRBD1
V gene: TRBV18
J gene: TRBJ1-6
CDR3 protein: CASSQDRAGMTLHF
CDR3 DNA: TGTGCCAGCTCTCAGGACAGGGCCGGTATGACCCTCCACTTT

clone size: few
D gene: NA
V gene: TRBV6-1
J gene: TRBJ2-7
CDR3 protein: CASSASTYEQYF
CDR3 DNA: TGTGCCAGCAGTGCCTCTACCTACGAGCAGTACTTC

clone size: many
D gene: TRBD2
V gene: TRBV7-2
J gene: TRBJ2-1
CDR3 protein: CASSLVLAGRGEQFF
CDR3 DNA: TGTGCCAGCAGCTTAGTGCTAGCGGGGAGGGGTGAGCAGTTCTTC

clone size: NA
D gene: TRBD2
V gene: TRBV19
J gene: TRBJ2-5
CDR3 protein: CASSMTSETQYF
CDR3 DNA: TGTGCCAGTAGTATGACTAGCGAGACCCAGTACTTC

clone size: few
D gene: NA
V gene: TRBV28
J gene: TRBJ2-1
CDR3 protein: CASTSRGEQFF
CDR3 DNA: TGTGCCAGCACCTCCCGGGGTGAGCAGTTCTTC

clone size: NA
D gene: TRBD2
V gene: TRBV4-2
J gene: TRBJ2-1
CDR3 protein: CASSPGLAGGSYNEQFF
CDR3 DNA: TGTGCCAGCAGCCCGGGACTAGCGGGGGGCTCCTACAATGAGCAGTTCTTC

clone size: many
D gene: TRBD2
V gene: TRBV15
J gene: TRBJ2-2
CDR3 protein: CATRERGNTGELFF
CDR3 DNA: TGTGCCACCAGGGAGCGGGGGAACACCGGGGAGCTGTTTTTT

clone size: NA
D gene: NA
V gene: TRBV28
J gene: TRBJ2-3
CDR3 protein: CASSLNRVNTDTQYF
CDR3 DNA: TGTGCCAGCAGTTTAAACAGGGTTAACACAGATACGCAGTATTTT

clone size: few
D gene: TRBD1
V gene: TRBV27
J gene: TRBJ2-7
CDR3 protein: CASTKGGQGAYEQYF
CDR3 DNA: TGTGCCAGCACCAAAGGAGGACAGGGTGCCTACGAGCAGTACTTC

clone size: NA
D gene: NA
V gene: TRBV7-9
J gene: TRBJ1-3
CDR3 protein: CASTQSGGNTIYF
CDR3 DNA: TGTGCCAGCACCCAGAGCGGTGGAAACACCATATATTTT

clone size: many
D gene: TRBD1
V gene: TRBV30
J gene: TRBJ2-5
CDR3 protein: CAWSEGTGVETQYF
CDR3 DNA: TGTGCCTGGAGTGAGGGGACAGGGGTGGAGACCCAGTACTTC

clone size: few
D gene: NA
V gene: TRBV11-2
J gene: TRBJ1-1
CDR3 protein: CASSLGFSNTEAFF
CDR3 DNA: TGTGCCAGCAGCTTAGGTTTTAGCAACACTGAAGCTTTCTTT

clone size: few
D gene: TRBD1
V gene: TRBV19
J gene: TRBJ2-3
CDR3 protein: CASTPGQGKTDTQYF
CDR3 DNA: TGTGCCAGTACCCCGGGACAGGGGAAGACAGATACGCAGTATTTT

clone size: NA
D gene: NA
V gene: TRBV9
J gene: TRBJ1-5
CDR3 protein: CASSVGAPNQPQHF
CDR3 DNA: TGTGCCAGCAGCGTAGGGGCACCCAATCAGCCCCAGCATTTT